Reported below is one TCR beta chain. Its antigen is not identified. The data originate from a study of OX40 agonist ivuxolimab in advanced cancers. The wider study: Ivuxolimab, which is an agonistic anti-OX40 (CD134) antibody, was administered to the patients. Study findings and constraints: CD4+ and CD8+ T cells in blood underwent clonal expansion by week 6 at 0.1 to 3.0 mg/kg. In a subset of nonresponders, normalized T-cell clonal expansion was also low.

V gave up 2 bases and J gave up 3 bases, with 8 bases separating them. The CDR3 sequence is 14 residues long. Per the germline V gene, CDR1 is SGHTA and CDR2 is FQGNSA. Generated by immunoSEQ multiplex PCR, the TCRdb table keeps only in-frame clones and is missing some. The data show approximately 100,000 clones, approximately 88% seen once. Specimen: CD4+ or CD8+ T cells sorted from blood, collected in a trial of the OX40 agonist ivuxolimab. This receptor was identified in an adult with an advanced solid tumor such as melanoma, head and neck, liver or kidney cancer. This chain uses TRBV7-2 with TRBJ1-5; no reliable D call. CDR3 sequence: CASSLLGFNQPQHF. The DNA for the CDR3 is TGTGCCAGCAGCTTATTAGGGTTCAATCAGCCCCAGCATTTT.